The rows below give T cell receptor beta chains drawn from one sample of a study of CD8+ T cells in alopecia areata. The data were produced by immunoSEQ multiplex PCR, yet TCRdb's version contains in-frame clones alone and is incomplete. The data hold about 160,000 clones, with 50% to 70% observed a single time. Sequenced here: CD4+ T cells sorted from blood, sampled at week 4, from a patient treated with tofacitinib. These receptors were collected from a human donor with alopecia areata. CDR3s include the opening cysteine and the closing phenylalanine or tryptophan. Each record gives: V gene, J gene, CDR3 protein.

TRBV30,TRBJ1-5,CAWSDNSNQPQHF
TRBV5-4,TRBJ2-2,CASSLDTGTGIAGELFF
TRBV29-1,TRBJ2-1,CSGLQGWPYNEQFF
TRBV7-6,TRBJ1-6,CASSLAGTDNSPLHF
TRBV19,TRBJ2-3,CASKSLQRDTQYF
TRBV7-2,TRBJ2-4,CASSLGRLGLDIQYF
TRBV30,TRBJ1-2,CAWRSGSANYGYTF
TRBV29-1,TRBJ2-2,CSVRDRGFSGELFF
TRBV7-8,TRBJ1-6,CASSSGQTSPLHF
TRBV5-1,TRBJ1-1,CASSPANTEAFF
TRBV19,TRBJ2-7,CASAQGYEQYF
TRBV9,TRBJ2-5,CASSKGHTETQYF
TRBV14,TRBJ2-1,CASSQAARYNEQFF
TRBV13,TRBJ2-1,CASSPQTGVRGEQFF
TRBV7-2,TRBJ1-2,CASSTRGAREDGYTF
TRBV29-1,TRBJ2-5,CSVVRGVLETQYF
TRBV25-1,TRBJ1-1,CASSEISDWNTEAFF
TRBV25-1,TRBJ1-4,CASSGYHEKLFF
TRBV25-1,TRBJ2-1,CASSALGHPDDEQFF
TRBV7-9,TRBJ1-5,CASSLAGVNQPQHF
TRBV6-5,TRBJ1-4,CASSYSWGTNEKLFF